This T cell receptor beta chain derives from a study of T cell repertoires in cytomegalovirus infection. About the study: Based on public TCR beta signatures, there were indications of CMV infection and of a matching HLA type.

This clonotype was recorded many times. Its specificity is not known. Whole-study results and caveats: There were HLA-C-restricted CMV-specific TCR beta clonotypes dominating the ex vivo response. Using cumulative public TCR beta family frequency, the authors identified those who carried CMV together with the relevant HLA.

The germline V and J ends were trimmed by 0 bases and 2 bases, with 7 bases remaining between them. CDR1 and CDR2 (germline): MNHNY, SVGAGI (reference sequence). The CDR3 has 14 amino acids. One entry per CDR3 protein, called by TCRdb with MiXCR from the reads. The sample lists 200,000 to 300,000 distinct CDR3 sequences, 6% to 8% occurring once. Source material: PBMCs. The chain joins TRBV6-6 to TRBJ2-5; D perhaps matches TRBD1 (5 bases). The receptor's source is a human donor in good health (CMV status not recorded). Some clones in this sample may be carry-over from other donors' samples. The CDR3 bases are TGTGCCAGCAGTTACTCGCCAGGGCAAGAGACCCAGTACTTC. As protein: CASSYSPGQETQYF.